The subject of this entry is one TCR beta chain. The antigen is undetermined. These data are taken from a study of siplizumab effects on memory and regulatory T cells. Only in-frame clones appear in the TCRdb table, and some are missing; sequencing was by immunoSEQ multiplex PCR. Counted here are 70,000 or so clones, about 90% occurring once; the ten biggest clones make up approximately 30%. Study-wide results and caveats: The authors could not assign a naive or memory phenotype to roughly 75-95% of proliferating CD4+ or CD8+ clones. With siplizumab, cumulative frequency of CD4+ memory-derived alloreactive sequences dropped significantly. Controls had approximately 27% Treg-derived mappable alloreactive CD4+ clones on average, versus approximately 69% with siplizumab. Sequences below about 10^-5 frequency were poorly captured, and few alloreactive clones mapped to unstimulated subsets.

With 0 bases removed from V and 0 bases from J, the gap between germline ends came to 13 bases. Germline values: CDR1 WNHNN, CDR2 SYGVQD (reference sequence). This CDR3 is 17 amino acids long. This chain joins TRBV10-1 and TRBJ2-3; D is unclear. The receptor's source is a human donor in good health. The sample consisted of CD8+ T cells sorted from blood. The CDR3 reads CASSESYLEESTDTQYF. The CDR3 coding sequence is TGCGCCAGCAGTGAGTCCTACTTAGAGGAGAGCACAGATACGCAGTATTTT.